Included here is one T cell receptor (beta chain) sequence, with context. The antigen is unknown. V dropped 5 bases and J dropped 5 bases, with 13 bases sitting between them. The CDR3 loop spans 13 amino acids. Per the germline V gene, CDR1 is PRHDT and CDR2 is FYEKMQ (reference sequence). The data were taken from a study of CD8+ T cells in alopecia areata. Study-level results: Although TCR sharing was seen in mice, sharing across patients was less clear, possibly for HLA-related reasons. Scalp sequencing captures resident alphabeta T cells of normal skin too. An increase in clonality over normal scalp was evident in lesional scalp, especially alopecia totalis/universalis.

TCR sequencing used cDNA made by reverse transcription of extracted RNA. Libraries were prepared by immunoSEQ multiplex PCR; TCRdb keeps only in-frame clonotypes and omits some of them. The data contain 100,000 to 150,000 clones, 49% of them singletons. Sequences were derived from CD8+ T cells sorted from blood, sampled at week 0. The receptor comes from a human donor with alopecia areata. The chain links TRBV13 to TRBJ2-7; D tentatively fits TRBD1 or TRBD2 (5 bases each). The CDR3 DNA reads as TGTGCCAGCAGCGCAACCGGGACCCACGAGCAGTACTTC. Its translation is CASSATGTHEQYF.